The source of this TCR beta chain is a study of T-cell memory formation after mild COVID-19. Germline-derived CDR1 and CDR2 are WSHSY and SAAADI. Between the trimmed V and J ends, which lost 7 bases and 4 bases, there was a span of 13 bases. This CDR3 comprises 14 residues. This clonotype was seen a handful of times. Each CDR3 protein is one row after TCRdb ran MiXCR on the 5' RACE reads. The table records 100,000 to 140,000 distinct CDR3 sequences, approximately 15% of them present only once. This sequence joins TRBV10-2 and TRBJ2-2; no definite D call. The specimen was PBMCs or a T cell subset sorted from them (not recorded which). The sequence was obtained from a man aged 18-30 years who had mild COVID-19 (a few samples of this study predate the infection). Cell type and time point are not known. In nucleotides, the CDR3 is TGCGCCAGCATTCCGGGCCCCGGCACCGGGGAGCTGTTTTTT. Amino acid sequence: CASIPGPGTGELFF.